Given below is one T cell receptor beta chain in context. Antigen specificity is unknown. The data are from a study of Graves' ophthalmopathy and Graves' hyperthyroidism. RNA transcripts yielded amplified TCR beta CDR3 regions. The workflow started with a first-round RT-PCR run with HTBI primers and then moved on to a second-round multiplex PCR. One entry per CDR3 protein, called by TCRdb with MiXCR from the multiplex PCR reads. The sample has hundreds of thousands of distinct CDR3 sequences, 22% seen once. Study-level findings and limits: Detected in blood as well were most expanded thyroid clonotypes with frequency above 0.001.

From germline, CDR1 is SQVTM and CDR2 ANQGSEA. The CDR3 contains 13 residues. J gave up 3 bases and V 8 bases, and 4 bases lay outside the gene matches. Researchers classed hyperthyroidism as stable given no ophthalmopathy within 18 months of follow-up. Patients in the hyperthyroidism group, adults aged 18 to 65, were newly diagnosed, under 2 months' duration. If patients had other autoimmune diseases, uncontrolled infections, pregnancy or lactation, they were excluded. This chain links TRBV29-1 with TRBJ1-6; TRBD1 matches at 7 bases. The specimen was peripheral blood. This sequence was found in a woman aged 18 to 35 with stable Graves' hyperthyroidism. Some clones in this sample may be carry-over from other donors' samples. The DNA of the CDR3 is TGCAGCCGGGACAGCCTCTATAATTCACCCCTCCACTTT. Protein: CSRDSLYNSPLHF. Full variable domain (outside the CDR3, taken from reference TRBV29-1 and TRBJ1-6): SAVISQKPSRDICQRGTSLTIQCQVDSQVTMMFWYRQQPGQSLTLIATANQGSEATYESGFVIDKFPISRPNLTFSTLTVSNMSPEDSSIYLCSRDSLYNSPLHFGNGTRLTVT.